Listed below are T cell receptor beta chains from one sample, sequenced in a study of shared clonotypes between healthy human individuals. The method was immunoSEQ multiplex PCR; TCRdb's version includes in-frame clones alone and lacks a portion of them. The sample shows just over 2,000,000 clones, around 96% of them seen only once. The sequencing input was naive CD8+ T cells sorted from blood. The receptors come from a man younger than 35 in good health. The CDR3 runs from the conserved cysteine through the conserved F or W. Fields, in order: clone size, V gene, D gene, J gene, CDR3 DNA, CDR3 protein. D genes are given only for firm matches. Some rows mark clone size as missing; the rest say once, few, many or name a class of expanded clone.

-	TRBV7-6	-	TRBJ2-7	TGTGCCAGCAGCTTAGGTGCGCCAGGGGTGAGCTCCTACGAGCAGTACTTC	CASSLGAPGVSSYEQYF
-	TRBV5-4	TRBD1	TRBJ1-1	TGTGCCAGCAGCTTCCTCACAGGGGGTCTGGACACTGAAGCTTTCTTT	CASSFLTGGLDTEAFF
-	TRBV5-4	-	TRBJ2-5	TGTGCCAGCAGCTTCCAGGGATTGGAAGAGACCCAGTACTTC	CASSFQGLEETQYF
-	TRBV2	-	TRBJ2-7	TGTGCCAGCGTCCCCTTAGACAGAAACTACGAGCAGTACTTC	CASVPLDRNYEQYF
-	TRBV5-1	-	TRBJ1-1	TGCGCCAGCAGCTTGCGTGGCGGCACTGAAGCTTTCTTT	CASSLRGGTEAFF
-	TRBV11-3	TRBD2	TRBJ2-1	TGTGCCAGCAGCTTAGGACTAGCGGGAGGGCCCAACTACAGTGAGCAGTTCTTC	CASSLGLAGGPNYSEQFF
-	TRBV27	TRBD1	TRBJ2-1	TGTGCCAGCAGTTTCTCCGGGACAGTCAATGAGCAGTTCTTC	CASSFSGTVNEQFF
once	TRBV2	TRBD2	TRBJ2-7	TGTGCCAGCAGTGCGGGACTAGCTGCTTACGAGCAGTACTTC	CASSAGLAAYEQYF
-	TRBV7-6	TRBD2	TRBJ2-3	TGTGCCAGCAGCTTAGCAGGTCTAGCGGGAGAGTTCACAGATACGCAGTATTTT	CASSLAGLAGEFTDTQYF
once	TRBV28	-	TRBJ2-7	TGTGCCAGCACCCCCATAACGGGCAGGGCTTACGAGCAGTACTTC	CASTPITGRAYEQYF
-	TRBV9	TRBD1	TRBJ2-2	TGTGCCAGCAGCGTAGGAGCCCTCTTCAACAGGGGGAGCACCGGGGAGCTGTTTTTT	CASSVGALFNRGSTGELFF
-	TRBV7-2	-	TRBJ2-3	TGTGCCAGCAGCTCGACGGGCCCGGTCAGTCCGGATACGCAGTATTTT	CASSSTGPVSPDTQYF
-	TRBV7-9	-	TRBJ2-2	TGTGCCAGCAGGGGATGGGGTACGAACACCGGGGAGCTGTTTTTT	CASRGWGTNTGELFF
-	TRBV5-6	-	TRBJ1-2	TGTGCCAGCAGCCCCGGATGGGAGGGGGTGCCGAGGGGCTACACCTTC	CASSPGWEGVPRGYTF
-	TRBV6-6	-	TRBJ1-4	TGTGCCAGCAGGCACCTATGGGCAGCGGAAGAAAAACTGTTTTTT	CASRHLWAAEEKLFF
-	TRBV7-2	TRBD1	TRBJ2-7	TGTGCCAGCAGCTTGGGACAGGTCACCTACGAGCAGTACTTC	CASSLGQVTYEQYF
-	TRBV30	TRBD1	TRBJ1-1	TGTGCCCTGGGACAGATGAACACTGAAGCTTTCTTT	CALGQMNTEAFF
-	TRBV7-2	-	TRBJ2-7	TGTGCCAGCAGCTTCAGTGCGTCCTACGAGCAGTACTTC	CASSFSASYEQYF
-	TRBV2	-	TRBJ1-6	TGTGCCAGCTTCCTTATTGGCGGGGGAGGTTCACCCCTCCACTTT	CASFLIGGGGSPLHF
-	TRBV12-5	TRBD1	TRBJ2-7	TGTGCTAGTGGTTTGGAGCAGGGGGTTCTCTCCTACGAGCAGTACTTC	CASGLEQGVLSYEQYF
-	TRBV18	TRBD2	TRBJ2-1	TGTGCCAGCTCACCCGGGTGGCTAGCGGGGGGGCGTCGGGCCTACAATGAGCAGTTCTTC	CASSPGWLAGGRRAYNEQFF
-	TRBV5-1	-	TRBJ1-1	TGCGCCAGCAGCTTGTCCCAGGGACGCACTGAAGCTTTCTTT	CASSLSQGRTEAFF
-	TRBV6-5	-	TRBJ2-7	TGTGCCAGCAGTTACTCGTCGGGGTCTAGCTCCTACGAGCAGTACTTC	CASSYSSGSSSYEQYF
-	TRBV7-9	TRBD1	TRBJ2-4	TGTGCCAGCAGCAAACAGGGGGCGCCGGGAGCCATTCAGTACTTC	CASSKQGAPGAIQYF
-	TRBV10-3	-	TRBJ1-2	TGTGCCTCCTGCAAGGGTCCGGAAGGTAACTATGGCTACACCTTC	CASCKGPEGNYGYTF
-	TRBV19	-	TRBJ2-7	TGTGCCAGTAGTATACCCGGCACAGTATACGAGCAGTACTTC	CASSIPGTVYEQYF
-	TRBV4-1	TRBD2	TRBJ2-7	TGCGCCAGCAGCCAAAGACTAGCGGGAGGGAGCTACGAGCAGTACTTC	CASSQRLAGGSYEQYF
-	TRBV28	TRBD1	TRBJ2-2	TGTGCCAGCAACAACAGGGGGCTGGGCACCGGGGAGCTGTTTTTT	CASNNRGLGTGELFF
-	TRBV9	TRBD1	TRBJ1-1	TGTGCCAGCGGCCCGACAGGGACTGGGACTGAAGCTTTCTTT	CASGPTGTGTEAFF
-	TRBV10-3	TRBD1	TRBJ1-4	TGTGCCATCAGTTCCACAGGGGATCGGAATGAAAAACTGTTTTTT	CAISSTGDRNEKLFF
few	TRBV23-1	TRBD1	TRBJ1-5	TGCGCCAGCAGTCCCCGGGGACAGGGTAATCAGCCCCAGCATTTT	CASSPRGQGNQPQHF
-	TRBV5-6	-	TRBJ1-3	TGTGCCAGCAGCTTTGCTGGAGAGGGCATTTCGTATTTT	CASSFAGEGISYF
few	TRBV6-6	TRBD1	TRBJ1-6	TGTGCCAGCAGGCCCGACAGGGCTTGGAATTCACCCCTCCACTTT	CASRPDRAWNSPLHF
once	TRBV19	-	TRBJ2-7	TGTGCCAGTTCGGCGTACAACTACGAGCAGTACTTC	CASSAYNYEQYF
-	TRBV4-1	-	TRBJ1-5	TGCGCCAGCAGCCAAGAACCGGGTAGCAATCAGCCCCAGCATTTT	CASSQEPGSNQPQHF
-	TRBV27	-	TRBJ2-5	TGTGCCAGCAGTTTAGGTCAAGAGACCCAGTACTTC	CASSLGQETQYF
once	TRBV6-6	-	TRBJ2-7	TGTGCCAGCAGTGAGGCTTGGACCGATACCTACGAGCAGTACTTC	CASSEAWTDTYEQYF
-	TRBV9	-	TRBJ2-7	TGTGCCAGCAGCGTCAACGGGAACCCCTACGAGCAGTACTTC	CASSVNGNPYEQYF
-	TRBV7-9	-	TRBJ1-1	TGTGCCAGCAGCCCCCTCGGGTTAGAAGCTTTCTTT	CASSPLGLEAFF
-	TRBV7-8	-	TRBJ1-4	TGTGCCAGCAGCTTAGCGCTAATCGGGGGCTTTGAAAAACTGTTTTTT	CASSLALIGGFEKLFF
-	TRBV11-2	-	TRBJ2-1	TGTGCCAGCAGCTTACCTAATGAGGGTAAAAATGAGCAGTTCTTC	CASSLPNEGKNEQFF
-	TRBV9	-	TRBJ2-7	TGTGCCAGCAGCGTAGGGGTATCTAACTCCTACGAGCAGTACTTC	CASSVGVSNSYEQYF
-	TRBV5-1	TRBD1	TRBJ1-4	TGCGCCAGCAGCTCGACGGGGGACAGTGAAAAACTGTTTTTT	CASSSTGDSEKLFF
-	TRBV27	-	TRBJ2-7	TGTGCCAGCAGTACCGATTACGAGCAGTACTTC	CASSTDYEQYF
-	TRBV27	-	TRBJ1-5	TGTGCCAGCAGTTCCACAGGGATCGGTCAGCCCCAGCATTTT	CASSSTGIGQPQHF
-	TRBV28	-	TRBJ1-2	TGTGCCAGCAGTTTAGCACGGTTCACTAACTATGGCTACACCTTC	CASSLARFTNYGYTF
-	TRBV5-6	-	TRBJ1-6	TGTGCCAGCAGCTCGAACGAGGGCTGGGCGACACCCCTCCACTTT	CASSSNEGWATPLHF
-	TRBV10-3	TRBD1	TRBJ1-3	TGTGCCATCAGTGCGGGACAGGATAACTTCTCTGGAAACACCATATATTTT	CAISAGQDNFSGNTIYF
-	TRBV28	TRBD1	TRBJ1-2	TGTGCCAGCAGTTTTCCACAACAGGGGTTTAACTATGGCTACACCTTC	CASSFPQQGFNYGYTF
-	TRBV5-6	-	TRBJ2-7	TGTGCCAGCAGCTTACCAGGACCCTCCTACGAGCAGTACTTC	CASSLPGPSYEQYF
-	TRBV10-3	TRBD1	TRBJ2-3	TGTGCCATCAGTGGGACAGGGAGCACAGATACGCAGTATTTT	CAISGTGSTDTQYF
-	TRBV9	TRBD2	TRBJ2-3	TGTGCCAGCAGCACGCTAGCGGGTCTTATCACAGATACGCAGTATTTT	CASSTLAGLITDTQYF
-	TRBV2	-	TRBJ1-2	TGTGCCAGCAACCCCGGGACTGCCTATGGCTACACCTTC	CASNPGTAYGYTF
-	TRBV5-6	-	TRBJ2-2	TGTGCCAGCAGCTTACCCAGCACCGGGGAGCTGTTTTTT	CASSLPSTGELFF
-	TRBV30	-	TRBJ2-7	TGTGCCTCCTCCCTGGCAGGAACGGAGCAGTACTTC	CASSLAGTEQYF
-	TRBV10-1	-	TRBJ1-1	TGCGCCAGCAGTCCCGGGACCCGTCTGGCTGAAGCTTTCTTT	CASSPGTRLAEAFF
-	TRBV15	-	TRBJ2-5	TGTGCCACCAGCCTGGAGGTGGAAGAGACCCAGTACTTC	CATSLEVEETQYF
-	TRBV7-9	-	TRBJ2-7	TGTGCCAGCAGCTCACTGAGGAACGAGCAGTACTTC	CASSSLRNEQYF
-	TRBV4-1	-	TRBJ1-5	TGCGCCAGCAGCCCCGCAGGGGACGGTTGGTCGTGGGGTCAGCCCCAGCATTTT	CASSPAGDGWSWGQPQHF